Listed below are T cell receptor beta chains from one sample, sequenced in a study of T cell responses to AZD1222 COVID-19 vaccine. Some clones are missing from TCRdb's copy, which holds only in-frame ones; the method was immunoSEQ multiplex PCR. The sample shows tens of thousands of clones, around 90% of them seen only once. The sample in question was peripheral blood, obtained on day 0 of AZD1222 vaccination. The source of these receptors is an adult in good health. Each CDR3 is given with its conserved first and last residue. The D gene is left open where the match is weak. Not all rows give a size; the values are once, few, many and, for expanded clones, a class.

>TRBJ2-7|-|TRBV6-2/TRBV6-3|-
CASSKRVSSSEQYF
TGTGCCAGCAGTAAACGGGTCAGTTCCAGCGAGCAGTACTTC
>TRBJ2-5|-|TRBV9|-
CASSVGGQKETQYF
TGTGCCAGCAGCGTGGGGGGGCAAAAAGAGACCCAGTACTTC
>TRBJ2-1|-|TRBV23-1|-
CASSRGYNEQFF
TGCGCCAGCAGTCGGGGCTACAATGAGCAGTTCTTC
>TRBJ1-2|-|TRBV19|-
CASSISIGGQYGYTF
TGTGCCAGTAGTATCTCTATCGGGGGCCAATATGGCTACACCTTC
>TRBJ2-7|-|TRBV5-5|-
CASSLAGGFSYEQYF
TGTGCCAGCAGCTTGGCCGGGGGTTTCTCCTACGAGCAGTACTTC
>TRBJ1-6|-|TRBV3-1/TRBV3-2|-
CASSLGWASSYNSPLHF
TGTGCCAGCAGCCTAGGGTGGGCGAGCTCCTATAATTCACCCCTCCACTTT
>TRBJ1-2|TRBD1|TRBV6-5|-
CASSYSNVGQVYGYTF
TGTGCCAGCAGTTACTCGAATGTGGGACAGGTCTATGGCTACACCTTC
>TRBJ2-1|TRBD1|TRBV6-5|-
CASSTHGQGAGEQFF
TGTGCCAGCAGTACCCATGGACAGGGGGCGGGCGAGCAGTTCTTC
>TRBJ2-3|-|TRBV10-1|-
CASSESYRDTDTQYF
TGCGCCAGCAGTGAGTCGTACAGGGACACAGATACGCAGTATTTT
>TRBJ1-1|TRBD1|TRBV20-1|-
CSASRRGRANTEAFF
TGCAGTGCTAGTAGAAGGGGGCGCGCGAACACTGAAGCTTTCTTT
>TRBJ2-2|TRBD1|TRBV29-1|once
CSVQKSGTAYTGELFF
TGCAGCGTCCAGAAGTCGGGGACAGCTTACACCGGGGAGCTGTTTTTT
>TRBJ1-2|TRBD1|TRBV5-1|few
CASSWTGTGEGANYGYTF
TGCGCCAGCAGCTGGACGGGGACAGGGGAAGGGGCTAACTATGGCTACACCTTC
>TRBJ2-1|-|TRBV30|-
CAWRRGYGSYNEQFF
TGTGCCTGGAGGAGGGGGTATGGCTCCTACAATGAGCAGTTCTTC
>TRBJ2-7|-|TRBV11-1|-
CASSQQGWQQYF
TGTGCCAGCAGCCAACAGGGCTGGCAACAGTACTTC
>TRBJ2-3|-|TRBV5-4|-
CASSLDSALAQDTQYF
TGTGCCAGCAGCTTGGATTCGGCTCTCGCTCAAGATACGCAGTATTTT
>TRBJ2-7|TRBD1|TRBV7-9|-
CASSSPWRTGKRSEQYF
TGTGCCAGCAGCTCCCCTTGGAGGACAGGGAAGAGAAGCGAGCAGTACTTC
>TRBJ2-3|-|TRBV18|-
CATQGSKTDTQYF
TGTGCCACTCAGGGGAGTAAGACAGATACGCAGTATTTT
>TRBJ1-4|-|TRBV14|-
CASQARGATNEKLFF
TGTGCCAGCCAAGCCAGGGGAGCAACTAATGAAAAACTGTTTTTT
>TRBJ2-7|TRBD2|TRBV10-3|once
CASALAGERYEQYF
TGTGCCTCCGCCCTAGCGGGAGAACGATACGAGCAGTACTTC
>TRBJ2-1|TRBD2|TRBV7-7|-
CASSSSSGSGFNEQFF
TGTGCCAGCAGCAGTTCAAGCGGGAGTGGGTTTAATGAGCAGTTCTTC
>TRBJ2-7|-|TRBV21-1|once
CASSEPGTSACEQYF
TGTGCCAGCAGCGAACCCGGGACTAGTGCTTGCGAGCAGTACTTC
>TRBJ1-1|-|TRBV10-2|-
CATLQIKNTEAFF
TGCGCCACTTTACAGATAAAGAACACTGAAGCTTTCTTT
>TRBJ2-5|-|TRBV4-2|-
CASSQPREETQYF
TGTGCCAGCAGCCAGCCTAGGGAAGAGACCCAGTACTTC
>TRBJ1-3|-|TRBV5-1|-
CASSLEPTGAGNTIYF
TGCGCCAGCAGCTTGGAGCCGACAGGTGCTGGAAACACCATATATTTT
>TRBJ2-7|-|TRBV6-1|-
CASSEGPRVEQYF
TGTGCCAGCAGTGAAGGACCCCGGGTCGAGCAGTACTTC
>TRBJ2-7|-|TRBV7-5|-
CVRSGLDPSGSAYEQYF
TGTGTCAGAAGCGGTTTGGATCCTAGCGGGAGTGCCTACGAGCAGTACTTC
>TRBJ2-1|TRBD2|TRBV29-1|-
CSVAGTSSYNEQFF
TGCAGCGTTGCAGGGACTAGCTCCTACAATGAGCAGTTCTTC
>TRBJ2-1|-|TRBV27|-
CASSLRPGTYNEQFF
TGTGCCAGCAGTTTAAGACCCGGGACCTACAATGAGCAGTTCTTC
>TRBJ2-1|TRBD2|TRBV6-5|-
CASSPSGRARNEQFF
TGTGCCAGCAGCCCCAGCGGGAGGGCTCGGAATGAGCAGTTCTTC
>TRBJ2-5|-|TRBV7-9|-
CASSPLKGTHQETQYF
TGTGCCAGCAGCCCTCTTAAGGGGACCCACCAAGAGACCCAGTACTTC
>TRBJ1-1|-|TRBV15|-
CATERPRENTEAFF
TGTGCCACCGAACGACCCAGGGAGAACACTGAAGCTTTCTTT
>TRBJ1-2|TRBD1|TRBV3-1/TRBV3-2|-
CASSQEDRGRGYTF
TGTGCCAGCAGCCAAGAGGACAGGGGTAGGGGCTACACCTTC
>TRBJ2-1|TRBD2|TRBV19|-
CASSPFPRLAGDNEQFF
TGTGCCAGTAGTCCCTTCCCGAGACTAGCGGGAGACAATGAGCAGTTCTTC
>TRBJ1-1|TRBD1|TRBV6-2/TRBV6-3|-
CASSYSPGGLRTEAFF
TGTGCCAGCAGTTACTCTCCAGGGGGCCTAAGGACTGAAGCTTTCTTT
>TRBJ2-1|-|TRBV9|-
CASSVGGSIYNEQFF
TGTGCCAGCAGCGTAGGGGGTAGTATCTACAATGAGCAGTTCTTC
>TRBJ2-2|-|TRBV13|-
CASRVGSLDTGELFF
TGTGCCAGCAGGGTCGGGAGTCTCGACACCGGGGAGCTGTTTTTT
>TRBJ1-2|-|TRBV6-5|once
CASTVQDNYGYTF
TGTGCCAGCACCGTACAGGATAACTATGGCTACACCTTC
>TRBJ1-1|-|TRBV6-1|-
CASSDRWMNTEAFF
TGTGCCAGCAGTGACAGGTGGATGAACACTGAAGCTTTCTTT
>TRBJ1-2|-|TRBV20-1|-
CSARDGVGYTF
TGCAGTGCTAGAGATGGGGTAGGCTACACCTTC
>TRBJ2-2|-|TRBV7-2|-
CASSLVGLINTGELFF
TGTGCCAGCAGCTTAGTCGGGCTTATAAACACCGGGGAGCTGTTTTTT
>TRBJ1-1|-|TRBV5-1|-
CASSLWGNTEAFF
TGCGCCAGCAGCTTATGGGGGAACACTGAAGCTTTCTTT
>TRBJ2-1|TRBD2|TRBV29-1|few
CSVPGLAFLYNEQFF
TGCAGCGTACCGGGACTAGCTTTTCTATACAATGAGCAGTTCTTC
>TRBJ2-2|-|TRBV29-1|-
CSAGRGRTNTGELFF
TGCAGCGCCGGAAGGGGACGGACGAACACCGGGGAGCTGTTTTTT
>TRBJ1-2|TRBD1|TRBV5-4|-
CASSLAGTGGLSYTF
TGTGCCAGCAGCTTGGCTGGGACAGGGGGGCTTAGCTACACCTTC
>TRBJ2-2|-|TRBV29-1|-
CSVAGANTGELFF
TGCAGCGTTGCGGGGGCGAACACCGGGGAGCTGTTTTTT
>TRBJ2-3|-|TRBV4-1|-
CASSPTASTDTQYF
TGCGCCAGCAGCCCGACAGCTAGCACAGATACGCAGTATTTT
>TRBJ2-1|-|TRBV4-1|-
CASSQEGLARYNEQFF
TGCGCCAGCAGCCAAGAAGGGCTAGCGAGGTACAATGAGCAGTTCTTC
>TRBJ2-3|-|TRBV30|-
CAWGVGNTDTQYF
TGTGCCTGGGGAGTCGGCAACACAGATACGCAGTATTTT
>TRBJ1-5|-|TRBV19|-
CASSLNVLPNQPQHF
TGTGCCAGTAGTTTGAATGTCTTACCTAATCAGCCCCAGCATTTT